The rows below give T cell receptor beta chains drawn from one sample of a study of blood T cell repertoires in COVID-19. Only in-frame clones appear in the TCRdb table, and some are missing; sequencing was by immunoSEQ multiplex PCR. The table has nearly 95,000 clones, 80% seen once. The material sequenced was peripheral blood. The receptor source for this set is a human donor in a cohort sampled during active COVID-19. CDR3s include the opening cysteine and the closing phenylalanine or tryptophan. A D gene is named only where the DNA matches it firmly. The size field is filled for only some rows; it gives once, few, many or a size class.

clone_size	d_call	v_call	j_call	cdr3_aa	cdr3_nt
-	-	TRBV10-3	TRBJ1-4	CAISESISQGLAKLFF	TGTGCCATCAGTGAGTCGATTTCCCAGGGGCTCGCAAAACTGTTTTTT
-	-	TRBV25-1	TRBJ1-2	CASSSSDRYYGYTF	-
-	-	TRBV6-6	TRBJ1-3	CASSYSATASGNTIYF	TGTGCCAGCAGTTACTCGGCGACAGCCTCTGGAAACACCATATATTTT
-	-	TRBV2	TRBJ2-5	CASSVSPGGTQYF	TGTGCCAGCAGTGTCAGTCCCGGGGGGACCCAGTACTTC
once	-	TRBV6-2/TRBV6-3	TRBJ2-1	CASSYSTVQASYNEQFF	TGTGCCAGCAGTTACTCGACTGTACAGGCCTCCTACAATGAGCAGTTCTTC
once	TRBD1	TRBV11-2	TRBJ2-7	CASSLEGTGWYEQYF	TGTGCCAGCAGCTTAGAGGGGACAGGGTGGTACGAGCAGTACTTC
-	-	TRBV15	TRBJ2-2	CATSRDRGPANTGELFF	TGTGCCACCAGCAGAGATCGAGGCCCCGCGAACACCGGGGAGCTGTTTTTT
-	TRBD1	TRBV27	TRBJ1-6	CASRGDSSYNSPLHF	TGTGCCAGTAGAGGGGACAGCTCCTATAATTCACCCCTCCACTTT
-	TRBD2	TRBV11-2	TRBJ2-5	CASSLDGPAGGVTQYF	TGTGCCAGCAGCTTAGACGGGCCGGCGGGGGGGGTGACCCAGTACTTC
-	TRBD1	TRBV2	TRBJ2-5	CASSAQQGAVETQYF	TGTGCCAGCAGTGCACAACAGGGGGCAGTAGAGACCCAGTACTTC
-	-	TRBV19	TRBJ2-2	CASKPGHLARTGELFF	TGTGCCAGTAAACCGGGACACCTCGCGAGGACCGGGGAGCTGTTTTTT
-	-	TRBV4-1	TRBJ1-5	CASSPDNNQPQHF	TGCGCCAGCAGCCCGGACAACAATCAGCCCCAGCATTTT
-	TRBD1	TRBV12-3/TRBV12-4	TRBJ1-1	CASSRGQGRAFF	TGTGCCAGCAGCCGAGGACAGGGGAGAGCTTTCTTT
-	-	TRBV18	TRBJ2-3	CASSPKRGTDTQYF	TGTGCCAGCTCACCAAAGCGGGGCACAGATACGCAGTATTTT
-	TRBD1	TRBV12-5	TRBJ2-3	CASGLGQGAVDTQYF	TGTGCTAGTGGTCTAGGACAGGGGGCCGTAGATACGCAGTATTTT
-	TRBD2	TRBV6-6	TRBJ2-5	CAGSGGAQETQYF	TGTGCCGGCAGCGGGGGGGCTCAAGAGACCCAGTACTTC
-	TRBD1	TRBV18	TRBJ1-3	CASSTGTENTIYF	TGTGCCAGCTCAACCGGGACAGAAAACACCATATATTTT
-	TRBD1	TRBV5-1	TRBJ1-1	CASSPRTGNTEAFF	TGCGCCAGCAGCCCAAGGACAGGGAACACTGAAGCTTTCTTT